These 16 T cell receptor beta chains were all obtained from the same sample, sequenced in a study of T cell responses to AZD1222 COVID-19 vaccine. The repertoire was sequenced with immunoSEQ multiplex PCR; TCRdb's copy has only in-frame clones and lacks some. Here the sample spans about 66,000 clones, 90% to 95% being singletons. Material: peripheral blood, obtained 28 days after the second dose of the MenACWY control vaccine. These receptors were collected from an adult who received the MenACWY meningococcal vaccine as a control.

The chain recombines TRBV9 with TRBJ1-4, with 9 bases identical to TRBD1. Germline V gives CDR1 SGDLS, CDR2 YYNGEE. Trimming took 4 bases from V and 7 from J; bases not matched to a gene: 11. The CDR3 is made up of 16 amino acids. CDR3: CASSLTPGQGVEKLFF. DNA of the CDR3: TGTGCCAGCAGCCTGACTCCGGGACAGGGAGTTGAAAAACTGTTTTTT.

This chain links TRBV4-3 with TRBJ2-1; D not certain. V lost 0 bases to trimming and J lost 6 bases, with 12 bases between them. Germline V gene sequence: CDR1 LGHNA, CDR2 YSLEER. This CDR3 has 15 amino acids. CDR3 sequence reads: CASSQDFSSFNEQFF. The CDR3, as DNA: TGCGCCAGCAGCCAAGACTTCTCGTCATTCAATGAGCAGTTCTTC.

The DNA for the CDR3 is TGTGCCAGTCTAGCGGGATACAATGAGCAGTTCTTC. It codes for CASLAGYNEQFF. The chain has TRBV19 and TRBJ2-1; TRBD2 aligns across 9 bases. The CDR3 loop spans 12 amino acids. The J segment lost 4 bases and the V segment lost 8 bases, leaving 0 bases of the junction unmatched. The V gene's germline CDR1 is LNHDA and CDR2 SQIVND (reference sequence).

The chain recombines TRBV6-5 with TRBJ1-1; D perhaps matches TRBD1 (5 bases). Per the germline V gene, CDR1 is MNHEY and CDR2 is SVGAGI. This CDR3 is 14 amino acids long. Trimming removed 8 bases at V and 4 bases at J, with 17 bases between. CDR3 amino acids: CASASSGGTTEAFF. Written as DNA, the CDR3 is TGTGCCAGCGCCTCTTCGGGGGGAACCACTGAAGCTTTCTTT.

In its sample, this clone was seen once. This CDR3 is also generated by other DNA sequences in the sample. The chain employs TRBV6-5 and TRBJ1-1, with no clear D. V was trimmed by 5 bases and J by 1 base, leaving 5 bases between them. CDR3 length: 12 residues. Germline V gene data show CDR1 as MNHEY and CDR2 as SVGAGI. The CDR3 DNA sequence: TGTGCCAGCAGTCAGAGGAACACTGAAGCTTTCTTT. Amino acids: CASSQRNTEAFF.

This rearrangement joins TRBV5-1 to TRBJ2-3; a possible D gene is TRBD2 (6 bases). Trimming took off 0 bases at V and 2 bases at J, with 10 bases between the two ends. CDR1 and CDR2 from the germline V gene are SGHRS and YFSETQ. CDR3 length: 15 amino acids. For the CDR3, the DNA is TGCGCCAGCAGCTTGGGCGGGGCCCTCACAGATACGCAGTATTTT. Translating gives CASSLGGALTDTQYF.

The chain links TRBV5-8 to TRBJ2-7; D is possibly TRBD1 (6 bases). Per germline, CDR1 SGHTS and CDR2 YDEGEE. Trimming left V 6 bases short and J 0 bases short, with 13 bases between. The CDR3 consists of 14 residues. Written as DNA, the CDR3 is TGTGCCAGCATCCTCAGGGGCTCCTCCTACGAGCAGTACTTC. Encoded protein: CASILRGSSYEQYF.

This chain uses TRBV7-2 with TRBJ2-4; D is possibly TRBD2 (5 bases). V shed 6 bases and J shed 2 bases, with 14 bases lying between them. CDR1 and CDR2 (germline): SGHTA, FQGNSA. The CDR3 length is 15 residues. This chain's CDR3 is CASSRDRGTKNIQYF. CDR3 nucleotides: TGTGCCAGCAGTCGAGACCGGGGTACCAAAAACATTCAGTACTTC. The variable domain in full, with the rest retrieved from reference TRBV7-2 and TRBJ2-4, is GAGVSQSPSNKVTEKGKDVELRCDPISGHTALYWYRQSLGQGLEFLIYFQGNSAPDKSGLPSDRFSAERTGGSVSTLTIQRTQQEDSAVYLCASSRDRGTKNIQYFGAGTRLSVL.

This chain connects TRBV7-9 to TRBJ1-2; D gene ambiguous. This CDR3 contains 13 residues. V gave up 2 bases and J gave up 5 bases, with 9 bases separating them. Germline V gene lookup returns CDR1 SEHNR and CDR2 FQNEAQ (reference sequence). The CDR3 DNA sequence: TGTGCCAGCAGCTTACAGACGGATTATGGCTACACCTTC. Translating gives CASSLQTDYGYTF. The entire variable domain, with the rest obtained from reference TRBV7-9 and TRBJ1-2, is as follows: DTGVSQNPRHKITKRGQNVTFRCDPISEHNRLYWYRQTLGQGPEFLTYFQNEAQLEKSRLLSDRFSAERPKGSFSTLEIQRTEQGDSAMYLCASSLQTDYGYTFGSGTRLTVV.

The rearrangement links TRBV7-2 to TRBJ2-1, with 12 bases aligning to TRBD2. CDR3 length: 15 residues. With 5 bases clipped from V and 9 bases from J, the junction kept 8 bases outside the gene matches. The V gene's germline CDR1 is SGHTA and CDR2 FQGNSA. The CDR3 sequence: CASSPSSGREVEQFF. The CDR3 DNA reads as TGTGCCAGCAGCCCCTCTAGCGGGAGGGAGGTTGAGCAGTTCTTC.

The genes are TRBV20-1 and TRBJ2-3, with no clear D. The germline CDR1 and CDR2 sequences are DFQATT and SNEGSKA (reference sequence). CDR3 length equals 11 residues. The V and J ends lost 3 bases and 4 bases respectively, with 5 bases between them. The CDR3 DNA follows: TGCAGTGCTAGTCCCGCAGATACGCAGTATTTT. Translated, it gives CSASPADTQYF.

The J gene is TRBJ2-1, the V gene TRBV7-9, with 9 bases fitting TRBD1. The CDR3 runs to 15 residues. In germline, CDR1 is SEHNR, CDR2 FQNEAQ (reference sequence). The trim removed 2 bases at V and 8 bases at J, leaving 7 bases unmatched. CDR3 in amino acids: CASSLRGDRVHEQFF. In nucleotides, the CDR3 is TGTGCCAGCAGCTTAAGGGGGGACAGGGTCCATGAGCAGTTCTTC.

DNA for the CDR3: TGTGCCAGCAGCTCCGCGAAATCGGGAGAAGAGACCCAGTACTTC. This gives the protein CASSSAKSGEETQYF. The V and J genes are TRBV6-6 and TRBJ2-5; D is perhaps TRBD2 (6 bases). With 6 bases removed from V and 3 bases from J, the gap between germline ends came to 17 bases. The CDR3 length is 15 residues. Germline V gene sequence: CDR1 MNHNY, CDR2 SVGAGI (reference sequence).

The genes are TRBV14 and TRBJ2-1, with 7 positions matching TRBD2. The CDR3 totals 17 residues. Germline CDR1 SGHDN, CDR2 FVKESK. Germline trimming cut 0 bases from V and 5 bases from J; bases unmatched to any gene: 10. As DNA, the CDR3 is TGTGCCAGCAGCCAAGATCGGGGAGGGCTCCTCCACAATGAGCAGTTCTTC. This sequence encodes CASSQDRGGLLHNEQFF. Combining the CDR3 with reference TRBV14 and TRBJ2-1 gives the whole variable domain EAGVTQFPSHSVIEKGQTVTLRCDPISGHDNLYWYRRVMGKEIKFLLHFVKESKQDESGMPNNRFLAERTGGTYSTLKVQPAELEDSGVYFCASSQDRGGLLHNEQFFGPGTRLTVL.

The chain recombines TRBV9 with TRBJ1-2, with D tentatively TRBD1 (6 bases). Germline values: CDR1 SGDLS, CDR2 YYNGEE. Between the trimmed V and J ends, which lost 0 bases and 6 bases, there was a span of 12 bases. The CDR3 totals 14 residues. Here the CDR3 reads CASSVAYRVHGYTF. In DNA form, the CDR3 reads TGTGCCAGCAGCGTAGCTTACAGGGTCCATGGCTACACCTTC. Full variable domain (remainder filled in from reference TRBV9 and TRBJ1-2): DSGVTQTPKHLITATGQRVTLRCSPRSGDLSVYWYQQSLDQGLQFLIQYYNGEERAKGNILERFSAQQFPDLHSELNLSSLELGDSALYFCASSVAYRVHGYTFGSGTRLTVV.

The chain has TRBV6-2 or TRBV6-3 and TRBJ2-6; D is uncertain. The CDR3 is 15 residues long. Germline CDR1 reads MNHEY; CDR2 reads SVGEGT. Trimming took 5 bases from V and 4 from J, leaving 12 bases between them. The CDR3 DNA follows: TGTGCCAGCAGTCAACGTCTCTCCGGGGCCAACGTCCTGACTTTC. Protein product: CASSQRLSGANVLTF.